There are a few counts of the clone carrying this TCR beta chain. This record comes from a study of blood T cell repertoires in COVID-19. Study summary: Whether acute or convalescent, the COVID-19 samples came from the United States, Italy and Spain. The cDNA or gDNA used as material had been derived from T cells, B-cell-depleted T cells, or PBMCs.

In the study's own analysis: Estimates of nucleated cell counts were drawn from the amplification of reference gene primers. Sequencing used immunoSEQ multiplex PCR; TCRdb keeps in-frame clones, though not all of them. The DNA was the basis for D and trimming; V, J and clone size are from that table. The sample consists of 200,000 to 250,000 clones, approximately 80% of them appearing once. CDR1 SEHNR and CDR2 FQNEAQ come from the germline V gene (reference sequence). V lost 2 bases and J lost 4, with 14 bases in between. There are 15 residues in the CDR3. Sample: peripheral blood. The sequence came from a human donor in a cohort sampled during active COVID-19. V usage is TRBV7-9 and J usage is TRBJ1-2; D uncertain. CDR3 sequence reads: CASSLRQDRAYGYTF. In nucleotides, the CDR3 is TGTGCCAGCAGCTTAAGGCAGGATCGAGCCTATGGCTACACCTTC.